This entry features one TCR beta chain sequence. Its target is unknown. This entry is derived from a study of cytomegalovirus exposure and HLA in healthy donors. Study-wide findings and caveats: A later analysis linked more than 15,000 TCR beta sequences to HLA alleles at 0.05 false discovery rate.

Primers included in the PCR were 60 Vbeta and 13 Jbeta primers. Measured with immunoSEQ multiplex PCR; TCRdb has only the in-frame clones, and not every one. Of under 150,000 clones listed, about 76% are singletons. Per the germline V gene, CDR1 is SGHRS and CDR2 is YFSETQ. The length of the CDR3 is 14 residues. V was clipped by 0 bases and J by 6 bases, with 12 bases between them. Sequenced input: PBMCs. The chain uses TRBV5-1 and TRBJ1-2; the D gene is possibly TRBD1 (6 bases). This TCR derives from a woman aged 40 to 50 in good health and CMV-seronegative. This CDR3 is CASSLESGVHGYTF. For the CDR3, the DNA is TGCGCCAGCAGCTTGGAATCAGGGGTCCATGGCTACACCTTC.